This T cell receptor beta chain was recorded in a study of blood T cell repertoires in COVID-19. Sequencing was performed with immunoSEQ multiplex PCR; in TCRdb, only in-frame clones are kept and a portion is missing. The table includes around 700,000 clones, 75% to 90% detected once. V gave up 6 bases and J gave up 4 bases, with 19 bases separating them. Germline V gene lookup returns CDR1 SGDLS and CDR2 YYNGEE. CDR3 length equals 15 residues. The receptor comes from a woman under 30 with acute or convalescent COVID-19. The chain has TRBV9 and TRBJ1-2; D might be TRBD1 (5 bases). The sequenced sample consisted of peripheral blood. Here the CDR3 DNA reads TGTGCCAGCACCACCTCGGAGGGGAGCCTCTATGGCTACACCTTC. Its translation is CASTTSEGSLYGYTF.